The 15 T cell receptor beta chains given below trace back to one sample, sequenced in a study of shared clonotypes between healthy human individuals. TCRdb keeps only in-frame clones here, not all; method: immunoSEQ multiplex PCR. The sample yields 1.4 million to 1.5 million clones, roughly 96% seen once. The sequencing input was naive CD4+ T cells sorted from blood. Subset specified: CD45RA+ positively selected. The receptors shown here come from a man younger than 40 in good health.

The rearrangement uses TRBV5-5 and TRBJ1-3; tentatively, D is TRBD1 (5 bases). With 4 bases removed from V and 0 bases from J, the gap between germline ends came to 17 bases. The germline gives CDR1 SGHKS, CDR2 YYEKEE (reference sequence). This CDR3 region has 17 residues. CDR3 protein: CASSTEVGTDSGNTIYF. Here the CDR3 DNA reads TGTGCCAGCAGCACCGAGGTCGGGACTGACTCTGGAAACACCATATATTTT. Complete variable domain (other parts from reference TRBV5-5 and TRBJ1-3): DAGVTQSPTHLIKTRGQQVTLRCSPISGHKSVSWYQQVLGQGPQFIFQYYEKEERGRGNFPDRFSARQFPNYSSELNVNALLLGDSALYLCASSTEVGTDSGNTIYFGEGSWLTVV.

The chain combines TRBV11-1 with TRBJ2-2; D is undetermined. Looked up from germline, CDR1 is SGHAT and CDR2 is FQDESV (reference sequence). V shed 6 bases and J shed 6 bases, with 8 bases lying between them. The CDR3 is 12 residues long. The CDR3 loop reads CASSRIPGELFF. The CDR3 coding sequence is TGTGCCAGCAGTCGAATCCCCGGGGAGCTGTTTTTT. Using reference TRBV11-1 and TRBJ2-2 for the parts outside the CDR3, the full variable domain is EAEVAQSPRYKITEKSQAVAFWCDPISGHATLYWYRQILGQGPELLVQFQDESVVDDSQLPKDRFSAERLKGVDSTLKIQPAELGDSAMYLCASSRIPGELFFGEGSRLTVL.

The rearrangement joins TRBV9 to TRBJ2-7, with a possible D match to TRBD2 (6 bases). The germline gives CDR1 SGDLS, CDR2 YYNGEE. V dropped 2 bases and J dropped 1 base, with 10 bases sitting between them. CDR3 length: 14 residues. In DNA, the CDR3 is TGTGCCAGCAGCGTGTCACTAGCATCCTACGAGCAGTACTTC. It codes for CASSVSLASYEQYF.

This clone appeared a single time. This chain connects TRBV5-4 to TRBJ1-1; 7 nucleotides match TRBD1. This CDR3 contains 14 residues. Germline V gives CDR1 SGHNT, CDR2 YYREEE (reference sequence). With V trimmed by 3 bases and J by 8 bases, 10 bases remained unmatched. CDR3: CASSWTGSTKEAFF. CDR3 coding DNA: TGTGCCAGCAGCTGGACAGGAAGCACTAAAGAAGCTTTCTTT.

This sequence joins TRBV2 and TRBJ1-2; 9 nucleotides align to TRBD1. The CDR3 has 14 residues. Germline CDR1 is SNHLY and CDR2 is FYNNEI. J lost 4 bases, V lost 5 bases, and 5 bases had no gene match. The CDR3 is CASSPGTGPYGYTF. The DNA for the CDR3 is TGTGCCAGCAGTCCCGGGACAGGGCCCTATGGCTACACCTTC.

The rearrangement joins TRBV5-1 to TRBJ2-1; 9 bases match TRBD1. V lost 3 bases, J lost 7 bases, and 2 bases stayed unmatched. Looked up from germline, CDR1 is SGHRS and CDR2 is YFSETQ. The CDR3 runs 13 residues. The CDR3: CASSYRGPNEQFF. The DNA of the CDR3 is TGCGCCAGCAGCTACAGGGGGCCAAATGAGCAGTTCTTC.

This clone was counted only a few times. The chain employs TRBV29-1 and TRBJ2-5; tentative D call: TRBD2 (5 bases). The V gene's germline CDR1 is SQVTM and CDR2 ANQGSEA. V lost 7 bases, J lost 5 bases, and 17 bases lay in between. The CDR3 sequence is 13 residues long. CDR3 in amino acids: CSGLQLVMETQYF. CDR3 bases: TGCAGCGGACTTCAACTAGTAATGGAGACCCAGTACTTC.

The rearrangement links TRBV6-5 to TRBJ2-5; 7 bases are shared with TRBD2. J lost 5 bases, V lost 6 bases, and 12 bases had no gene match. The CDR3 extends over 15 amino acids. Germline CDR1 is MNHEY and CDR2 is SVGAGI. The CDR3 loop is CASSLRGLPGETQYF. CDR3 DNA sequence: TGTGCCAGCAGCTTACGGGGACTACCAGGGGAGACCCAGTACTTC.

V usage is TRBV11-3 and J usage is TRBJ2-2; no firm D call. Trimming pared 4 bases from V and 1 base from J, leaving 7 bases between. CDR1 is SGHNT and CDR2 is YENEEA in the germline V gene. The CDR3 totals 14 residues. The CDR3 region has the DNA TGTGCCAGCAGCTCCCGCGGGAACACCGGGGAGCTGTTTTTT. Translation gives CASSSRGNTGELFF. Together with reference TRBV11-3 and TRBJ2-2, the CDR3 gives the full variable domain: EAGVVQSPRYKIIEKKQPVAFWCNPISGHNTLYWYLQNLGQGPELLIRYENEEAVDDSQLPKDRFSAERLKGVDSTLKIQPAELGDSAVYLCASSSRGNTGELFFGEGSRLTVL.

The J gene is TRBJ2-7, the V gene TRBV28; no firm D call. The CDR3 has 12 residues. V lost 5 bases to trimming and J lost 7 bases, with 12 bases between them. Germline CDR1 MDHEN, CDR2 SYDVKM. The CDR3, as DNA: TGTGCCAGCAGTCAATCCCTCGGGGAGCAGTACTTC. Its protein is CASSQSLGEQYF.

V usage is TRBV7-3 and J usage is TRBJ2-1, with 9 bases aligning to TRBD2. The CDR3 runs 15 residues. The V gene end was trimmed by 5 bases and the J gene end by 9 bases; junction bases not matched to a gene: 11. Germline-derived CDR1 and CDR2 are SGHTA and FQGTGA. The CDR3 loop reads CASSPRGTSLGEQFF. As DNA, the CDR3 is TGTGCCAGCAGCCCCCGGGGGACTAGCTTGGGTGAGCAGTTCTTC. Supplemented by reference TRBV7-3 and TRBJ2-1, the full variable domain reads GAGVSQTPSNKVTEKGKYVELRCDPISGHTALYWYRQSLGQGPEFLIYFQGTGAADDSGLPNDRFFAVRPEGSVSTLKIQRTERGDSAVYLCASSPRGTSLGEQFFGPGTRLTVL.

This rearrangement joins TRBV28 to TRBJ1-5, with 10 bases aligning to TRBD1. Trimming cost V 4 bases and J 7 bases; bases outside gene matches: 7. CDR3 size: 15 residues. CDR1 and CDR2 from the germline V gene are MDHEN and SYDVKM. The DNA for the CDR3 is TGTGCCAGCAGTTCCCGGACAGGGGGTAGCCAGCCCCAGCATTTT. Translation gives CASSSRTGGSQPQHF.

The rearrangement links TRBV5-1 to TRBJ2-7; TRBD1 matches at 7 bases. The V gene end was trimmed by 4 bases and the J gene end by 6 bases; junction bases not matched to a gene: 13. This CDR3 region has 15 residues. From germline, CDR1 is SGHRS and CDR2 YFSETQ. The CDR3 DNA follows: TGCGCCAGCAGCCCCCGACAGGGCGTATTTCTCGAGCAGTACTTC. Protein product: CASSPRQGVFLEQYF.

As concerns this clone: Other DNA sequences in this sample translate to the same CDR3. The chain recombines TRBV5-1 with TRBJ2-2; the D is unclear. Germline CDR1 and CDR2: SGHRS and YFSETQ. Trimming stripped 0 bases from V and 6 bases from J, with 6 bases between. The CDR3 has 13 amino acids. CDR3: CASSLVLAGELFF. The DNA for the CDR3 is TGCGCCAGCAGCTTGGTTCTCGCCGGGGAGCTGTTTTTT.

The gene calls are TRBV29-1 and TRBJ2-3, with no clear D. Trimming cost V 3 bases and J 7 bases, with 11 bases left between them. This CDR3 has 12 residues. Per the germline V gene, CDR1 is SQVTM and CDR2 is ANQGSEA. CDR3 amino acids: CSVEPRVNTQYF. Here the CDR3 DNA reads TGCAGCGTTGAGCCCCGCGTGAATACGCAGTATTTT.